This T cell receptor (beta chain) stems from a study of shared clonotypes between healthy human individuals. Donors comprised healthy HIV-negative adults lacking recent acute infections or vaccinations. Every donor was a Caucasian adult from Nashville, Tennessee. Measured with immunoSEQ multiplex PCR; TCRdb has only the in-frame clones, and not every one. The data show about 2.3 million clones, around 92% seen once. In the case of this clone: What it recognizes is unknown.

After removal of 4 bases from V and 9 bases from J, the junction contained 5 bases not matched to a gene. The length of the CDR3 is 13 residues. Germline V gene sequence: CDR1 SGHRS, CDR2 YFSETQ. Study conclusions and caveats: Researchers sampled blood only, noting tissue repertoires likely differ.

The material sequenced was naive CD4+ T cells from PBMCs. Subset meaning: CD45RA+ positively selected. The TCR sequence derives from a man aged 18 to 35 in good health. Some clones in this sample may be carry-over from other donors' samples. This sequence joins TRBV5-1 and TRBJ2-2; 8 nucleotides match TRBD1. CDR3 coding DNA: TGCGCCAGCAGCACCAGGACAGGGAGGGAGCTGTTTTTT. Its protein product is CASSTRTGRELFF.